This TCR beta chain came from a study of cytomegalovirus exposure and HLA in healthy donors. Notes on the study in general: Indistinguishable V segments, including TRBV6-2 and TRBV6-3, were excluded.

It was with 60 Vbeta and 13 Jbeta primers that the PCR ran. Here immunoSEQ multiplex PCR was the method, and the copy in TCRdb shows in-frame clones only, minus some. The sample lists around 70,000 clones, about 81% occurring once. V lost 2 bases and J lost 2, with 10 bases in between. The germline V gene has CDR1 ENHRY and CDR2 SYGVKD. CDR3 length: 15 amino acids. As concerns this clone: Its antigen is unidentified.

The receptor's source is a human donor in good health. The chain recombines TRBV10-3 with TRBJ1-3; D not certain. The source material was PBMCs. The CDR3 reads CAISETASTGNTIYF. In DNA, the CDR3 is TGTGCCATCAGTGAGACAGCAAGTACTGGAAACACCATATATTTT.